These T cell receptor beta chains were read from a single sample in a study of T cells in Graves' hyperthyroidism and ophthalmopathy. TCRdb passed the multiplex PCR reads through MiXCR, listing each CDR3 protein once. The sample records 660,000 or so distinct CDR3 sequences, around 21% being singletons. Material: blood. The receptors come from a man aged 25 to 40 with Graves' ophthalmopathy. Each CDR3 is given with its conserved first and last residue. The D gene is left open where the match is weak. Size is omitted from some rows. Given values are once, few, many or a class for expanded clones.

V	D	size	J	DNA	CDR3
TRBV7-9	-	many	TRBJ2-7	TGTGCCAGCATGGGTGAGGGGCCGGAGGTCTACGAGCAGTACTTC	CASMGEGPEVYEQYF
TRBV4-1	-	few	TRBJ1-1	TGCGCCAGCAGCCATTTACCGCCTCACACTGAAGCTTTCTTT	CASSHLPPHTEAFF
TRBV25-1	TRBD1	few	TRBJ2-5	TGTGCCAGCAGTGACCGGGACAGGGTTTTAGAGACCCAGTACTTC	CASSDRDRVLETQYF
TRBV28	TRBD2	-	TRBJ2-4	TGTGCCAGCACGCCGGGGGGAGCCAAAAACATTCAGTACTTC	CASTPGGAKNIQYF
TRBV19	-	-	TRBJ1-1	TGTGCCAGTAGTATATATGGGGAGATGAACACTGAAGCTTTCTTT	CASSIYGEMNTEAFF
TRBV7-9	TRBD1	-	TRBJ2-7	TGTGCCAGCAGCTCACACACCGGGACAGGGGCCTACGAGCAGTACTTC	CASSSHTGTGAYEQYF
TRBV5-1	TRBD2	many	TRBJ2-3	TGCGCCAGCAGCGCCGTGACTAGCGGAACGTACACAGATACGCAGTATTTT	CASSAVTSGTYTDTQYF
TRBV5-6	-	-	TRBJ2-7	TGTGCCAGCAGCAAGGACGAGGCGTCGTACGAGCAGTACTTC	CASSKDEASYEQYF
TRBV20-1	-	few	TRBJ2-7	TGCAGTGCTGCGCCTAGCTCCTACGAGCAGTACTTC	CSAAPSSYEQYF
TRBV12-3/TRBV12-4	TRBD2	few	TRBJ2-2	TGTGCCAGCAGCCGGCGGGAGTCCGACACCGGGGAGCTGTTTTTT	CASSRRESDTGELFF